These 25 T cell receptor beta chains were sequenced from one sample in a study of T cells after yellow fever vaccination. A single record per CDR3 protein comes from TCRdb applying MiXCR to the 5' RACE reads. The sample contains hundreds of thousands of distinct CDR3 sequences, around an eighth of which appear only once. The sequences come from PBMCs, collected on the day of the yellow fever booster vaccination. The receptors here all came from a man aged 30-40 years who received the YFV17D yellow fever vaccine.

The chain recombines TRBV6-2 or TRBV6-3 with TRBJ2-7, with D uncertain. V gave up 7 bases and J gave up 4 bases, with 11 bases separating them. This CDR3 comprises 12 residues. Per the germline V gene, CDR1 is MNHEY and CDR2 is SVGEGT. The CDR3 nucleotides read TGTGCCAGCACAGAAAACTCGTACGAGCAGTACTTC. The encoded protein is CASTENSYEQYF.

This chain uses TRBV20-1 with TRBJ1-1; no clear D gene. This CDR3 comprises 17 residues. V dropped 0 bases and J dropped 0 bases, with 17 bases sitting between them. From germline, CDR1 is DFQATT and CDR2 SNEGSKA (reference sequence). CDR3 nucleotides: TGCAGTGCTAGAGATGAAAACAGAAAGTTCATGAACACTGAAGCTTTCTTT. Protein sequence: CSARDENRKFMNTEAFF.

This clonotype has only a few counts. The rearrangement uses TRBV5-5 and TRBJ1-5, with D hard to call. Germline CDR1 reads SGHKS; CDR2 reads YYEKEE (reference sequence). This CDR3 is built from 12 residues. The germline V and J ends were trimmed by 2 bases and 6 bases, with 6 bases remaining between them. CDR3 in amino acids: CASSFPGQPQHF. CDR3 DNA: TGTGCCAGCAGCTTCCCTGGTCAGCCCCAGCATTTT.

This clonotype turned up a few times. J is TRBJ2-7 and V is TRBV6-5; no firm D call. The CDR3 covers 15 residues. Trimming shortened V by 4 bases and J by 2 bases, and 15 bases separated the two germline ends. Germline CDR1 MNHEY, CDR2 SVGAGI. CDR3 region: CASSSLDTNPYEQYF. In nucleotides, the CDR3 is TGTGCCAGCAGTTCCCTCGACACCAACCCCTACGAGCAGTACTTC.

The chain uses TRBV24-1 and TRBJ2-3, with D possibly matching TRBD2 (6 bases). With 5 bases removed from V and 2 bases from J, the gap between germline ends came to 13 bases. The length of the CDR3 is 15 residues. Germline V gene data show CDR1 as KGHDR and CDR2 as SFDVKD. This chain's CDR3 is CATSGPGVHTDTQYF. The CDR3 DNA reads as TGTGCCACCAGTGGACCGGGGGTTCACACAGATACGCAGTATTTT.

This clonotype showed up many times. The chain links TRBV7-2 to TRBJ2-1, with 8 bases lining up with TRBD1. This CDR3 region has 16 residues. CDR1 is SGHTA and CDR2 is FQGNSA in the germline V gene. The junction had 5 bases not matched to a gene; V was cut back by 1 base and J by 3 bases. This CDR3 is CASSLGSTGVYNEQFF. The CDR3 DNA sequence: TGTGCCAGCAGCTTAGGGTCGACAGGGGTCTACAATGAGCAGTTCTTC.

This chain connects TRBV12-3 or TRBV12-4 to TRBJ2-7; D call uncertain. There are 12 residues in the CDR3. V was pared by 5 bases and J by 6 bases, with 11 bases between. Written as DNA, the CDR3 is TGTGCCAGCAGTCCATTGGGAATCGAGCAGTACTTC. This gives the protein CASSPLGIEQYF.

The J gene is TRBJ2-7, the V gene TRBV30, with D possibly being TRBD2 (5 bases). Germline CDR1 reads GTSNPN; CDR2 reads SVGIG (reference sequence). Trimming took off 3 bases at V and 2 bases at J, with 11 bases between the two ends. This CDR3 has 13 amino acids. The CDR3 DNA reads TGTGCCTGGAGACTCACGGGAACCTACGAGCAGTACTTC. Translating it yields CAWRLTGTYEQYF.

V gene TRBV21-1 combines with J gene TRBJ2-2; the table's D call of TRBD2 was not tested on the DNA. TRBV21-1 is described as a pseudogene. This CDR3 contains 16 residues. In DNA form, the CDR3 reads TGTGCCAGCAGCAAAGGACTAGCGGCGAACACCGGGGAGCTGTTTTTT. It yields the protein CASSKGLAANTGELFF.

This clonotype was observed a few times. The V call is TRBV29-1, the J call TRBJ2-1, with 8 bases identical to TRBD2. This CDR3 is built from 14 residues. Germline trimming cut 3 bases from V and 5 bases from J; bases unmatched to any gene: 6. The V gene's germline CDR1 is SQVTM and CDR2 ANQGSEA. CDR3 nucleotides: TGCAGCGTTGAGAGCGGGAGCCGCCACAATGAGCAGTTCTTC. It encodes CSVESGSRHNEQFF.

The table lists this clonotype with a few counts. The chain has TRBV30 and TRBJ2-2; D is possibly TRBD1 (6 bases). The CDR3 has 13 amino acids. The V gene lost 4 bases and the J gene lost 5 bases, with 11 bases spanning the gap. CDR1 and CDR2 (germline): GTSNPN, SVGIG (reference sequence). The chain's CDR3 is CAWTVQGTGELFF. In DNA form, the CDR3 reads TGTGCCTGGACCGTTCAGGGGACCGGGGAGCTGTTTTTT.

This clonotype was found a few times. J is TRBJ2-3 and V is TRBV20-1; 10 positions match TRBD2. V lost 8 bases, J lost 2 bases, and 7 bases stayed unmatched. Per the germline V gene, CDR1 is DFQATT and CDR2 is SNEGSKA (reference sequence). The CDR3 totals 14 residues. The CDR3 protein is CSTLAGGFTDTQYF. For the CDR3, the DNA is TGCAGTACGTTAGCGGGAGGCTTCACAGATACGCAGTATTTT.

This clonotype has more than one count but fewer than ten. The CDR3 loop is CASSLGLEASYEQYF. The DNA for the CDR3 is TGTGCCAGCAGCCTTGGTCTCGAGGCATCCTACGAGCAGTACTTC. V gene TRBV3-1 combines with J gene TRBJ2-7, with D unresolved. CDR1 is LGHDT and CDR2 is YNNKEL in the germline V gene (reference sequence). Trimming removed 4 bases at V and 1 base at J, with 14 bases between. This CDR3 region has 15 residues.

This clonotype appeared a few times. The gene calls are TRBV3-1 and TRBJ1-2; 7 positions agree with TRBD1. From germline, CDR1 is LGHDT and CDR2 YNNKEL (reference sequence). The V and J ends lost 3 bases and 8 bases, in that order; junction bases with no gene match: 9. This CDR3 comprises 14 residues. CDR3 sequence: CASSQMTGPGGYTF. The CDR3 coding sequence is TGTGCCAGCAGCCAGATGACAGGGCCGGGGGGCTACACCTTC.

In this sample, this clonotype turned up a few times. The chain recombines TRBV3-1 with TRBJ2-3; 9 positions match TRBD1. Germline CDR1 LGHDT, CDR2 YNNKEL (reference sequence). Trimming removed 4 bases from V and 4 bases from J; junction bases left unmatched: 9. The CDR3 totals 16 residues. The CDR3 DNA sequence: TGTGCCAGCAGCCTTCCGGGACAGGGAACATCAGATACGCAGTATTTT. Protein product: CASSLPGQGTSDTQYF.

There are a few counts of this clonotype. V is TRBV9 and J is TRBJ2-3; 12 nucleotides match TRBD2. Unmatched junction bases numbered 6, after V lost 4 bases and J lost 3 bases. Germline-derived CDR1 and CDR2 are SGDLS and YYNGEE. The CDR3 extends over 16 amino acids. Written as DNA, the CDR3 is TGTGCCAGCAGCAACCCGACTAGCGGGAGTACAGATACGCAGTATTTT. Protein product: CASSNPTSGSTDTQYF.

This clonotype was counted at least ten times. V usage is TRBV25-1 and J usage is TRBJ1-5, with a weak D call TRBD1 (5 bases). The CDR3 is made up of 15 amino acids. V was cut by 3 bases and J by 8 bases, with 17 bases left in between. Germline assignment: CDR1 MGHDK and CDR2 SYGVNS. The CDR3 spells CASSDSSVLGEPQHF. The CDR3 DNA follows: TGTGCCAGCAGTGATTCCTCCGTGCTGGGGGAGCCCCAGCATTTT. Filled out from reference TRBV25-1 and TRBJ1-5, the complete variable domain reads EADIYQTPRYLVIGTGKKITLECSQTMGHDKMYWYQQDPGMELHLIHYSYGVNSTEKGDLSSESTVSRIRTEHFPLTLESARPSHTSQYLCASSDSSVLGEPQHFGDGTRLSIL.

The chain combines TRBV6-5 with TRBJ2-1, with 7 bases aligning to TRBD1. With V trimmed by 3 bases and J by 8 bases, 7 bases remained unmatched. Germline V CDR1 and CDR2: MNHEY, SVGAGI. This CDR3 spans 14 amino acids. The chain's CDR3 is CASSYSTGLHEQFF. The CDR3 coding sequence is TGTGCCAGCAGTTATTCGACAGGGCTTCATGAGCAGTTCTTC.

The table lists this clonotype with many counts. The junction departs from the called germline gene at one end, perhaps through a read error. V usage is TRBV5-1 and J usage is TRBJ2-7; 9 bases agree with TRBD1. The CDR3 sequence is 14 residues long. Germline values: CDR1 SGHRS, CDR2 YFSETQ. In DNA, the CDR3 is TGTGCCAGCAGTTCGGGACAGGGCCCCTACGAGCAGTACTTC. It yields the protein CASSSGQGPYEQYF.

This clonotype was counted a few times. This sequence joins TRBV5-1 and TRBJ2-5, with D possibly matching TRBD1 (5 bases). The germline V and J ends were trimmed by 1 base and 4 bases, with 11 bases remaining between them. This CDR3 has 14 residues. Looked up from germline, CDR1 is SGHRS and CDR2 is YFSETQ. The CDR3 loop reads CASSLFQGGETQYF. In DNA form, the CDR3 reads TGCGCCAGCAGCTTGTTCCAGGGTGGAGAGACCCAGTACTTC.

DNA for the CDR3: TGTGCCAGCAGCTTAGAGTGGGGCCTCTCTACGCAGTATTTT. Encoded protein: CASSLEWGLSTQYF. V usage is TRBV7-2 and J usage is TRBJ2-3; D may be TRBD1 (5 bases). Germline V gene data show CDR1 as SGHTA and CDR2 as FQGNSA. The CDR3 runs to 14 residues. Trimming took 1 base from V and 8 from J, leaving 13 bases between them. The entire variable domain, with the rest obtained from reference TRBV7-2 and TRBJ2-3, is as follows: GAGVSQSPSNKVTEKGKDVELRCDPISGHTALYWYRQSLGQGLEFLIYFQGNSAPDKSGLPSDRFSAERTGGSVSTLTIQRTQQEDSAVYLCASSLEWGLSTQYFGPGTRLTVL.

This clonotype has ten or more counts. The rearrangement uses TRBV5-1 and TRBJ2-1, with D hard to call. The germline V and J ends were trimmed by 1 base and 4 bases, with 6 bases remaining between them. The CDR3 is 13 amino acids. Germline CDR1 SGHRS, CDR2 YFSETQ. The CDR3 nucleotides are TGCGCCAGCAGCTTGACACAGTACAATGAGCAGTTCTTC. Its protein product is CASSLTQYNEQFF.

The rearrangement links TRBV7-2 to TRBJ2-3, with 12 nucleotides matching TRBD2. J gave up 1 base and V 2 bases, and 4 bases lay outside the gene matches. Germline assignment: CDR1 SGHTA and CDR2 FQGNSA. The CDR3 is 17 amino acids. CDR3 protein: CASSLLAGGPRTDTQYF. CDR3 in DNA: TGTGCCAGCAGCTTACTAGCGGGAGGGCCCCGCACAGATACGCAGTATTTT.

The sample holds a few counts of this clonotype. V and J are TRBV6-1 and TRBJ1-5; D is ambiguous. Germline lookup yields CDR1 MNHNS and CDR2 SASEGT. The germline V and J ends were trimmed by 8 bases and 0 bases, with 8 bases remaining between them. The CDR3 contains 13 residues. The CDR3 here is CASAVYSNQPQHF. The CDR3 DNA follows: TGTGCCAGCGCCGTTTATAGCAATCAGCCCCAGCATTTT.

In this sample, this clonotype turned up a few times. Here the CDR3 reads CSARDLTEETQYF. The CDR3, as DNA: TGCAGTGCTAGAGACCTTACAGAAGAGACCCAGTACTTC. This sequence joins TRBV20-1 and TRBJ2-5, with no clear D. Between the trimmed V and J ends, which lost 0 bases and 3 bases, there was a span of 8 bases. The CDR3 runs to 13 residues. The germline V gene has CDR1 DFQATT and CDR2 SNEGSKA (reference sequence).